The 18 T cell receptor beta chains in this list originate from one sample, sequenced in a study of T-cell reconstitution after alpha-beta-depleted transplantation in children. TCRbeta library construction was performed incorporating unique molecular identifiers. One entry per CDR3 protein, called by TCRdb with MiXCR from the PCR reads. This table holds 100,000 or so distinct CDR3 sequences, under 7% found once. This sample comprised PBMCs, mostly from graft donor cells, obtained 60 days after TCRalphabeta/CD19-depleted stem cell transplant. All receptors derive from a female patient between 2 and 10 years old who had a stem cell transplant for Fanconi anemia, so the T cells may come from the graft donor.

Only a few counts were recorded for this clonotype. V and J are TRBV6-4 and TRBJ2-1, with 7 bases identical to TRBD2. The CDR3 sequence is 15 residues long. Trimming cost V 0 bases and J 7 bases; bases outside gene matches: 6. The germline gives CDR1 MRHNA, CDR2 SNTAGT. DNA of the CDR3: TGTGCCAGCAGTGACTCGGCGGGAGCGGGGAATGAGCAGTTCTTC. Translation gives CASSDSAGAGNEQFF.

This clonotype was found many times. This chain connects TRBV6-5 to TRBJ2-5, with a weak D call TRBD2 (6 bases). V lost 5 bases and J 5 bases, leaving 9 bases between the germline ends. There are 12 residues in the CDR3. Germline CDR1 is MNHEY and CDR2 is SVGAGI. The CDR3 nucleotides are TGTGCCAGCAGTAATCGGGAGGAGACCCAGTACTTC. This encodes CASSNREETQYF.

This clonotype was counted at least ten times. J is TRBJ2-1 and V is TRBV5-1; maybe TRBD1 (5 bases). CDR1 SGHRS and CDR2 YFSETQ come from the germline V gene. The V end was cut by 0 bases, the J end by 12 bases, with 22 bases between. The CDR3 loop spans 16 amino acids. The CDR3 loop reads CASSLAQGVLKSRQFF. CDR3 DNA: TGCGCCAGCAGCTTGGCCCAGGGTGTACTAAAAAGTCGGCAGTTCTTC.

The V call is TRBV12-3 or TRBV12-4, the J call TRBJ2-7, with TRBD2 matching over 12 bases. This CDR3 region has 19 residues. V lost 2 bases and J lost 4; bases outside the gene matches: 15. The CDR3 sequence: CASSLRTSGAYVSRYEQYF. For the CDR3, the DNA is TGTGCCAGCAGTTTAAGGACTAGCGGGGCCTACGTAAGTCGGTACGAGCAGTACTTC.

This clonotype was seen many times. The chain's CDR3 is CASSPPSEAGGNEQFF. For the CDR3, the DNA is TGTGCCAGCTCACCACCCAGCGAGGCAGGTGGCAATGAGCAGTTCTTC. V and J are TRBV18 and TRBJ2-1; D not resolved. Trimming stripped 0 bases from V and 6 bases from J, with 15 bases between. The CDR3 sequence is 16 residues long. Germline V gene lookup returns CDR1 KGHSH and CDR2 LQKENI.

This clonotype has a count of ten or more. The J gene is TRBJ2-5, the V gene TRBV5-1, with unresolved D. CDR1 is SGHRS and CDR2 is YFSETQ in the germline V gene. The CDR3 sequence is 15 residues long. The V end was cut by 0 bases, the J end by 2 bases, with 11 bases between. The CDR3 bases are TGCGCCAGCAGCTTGGCTTCGGCGCCTCAAGAGACCCAGTACTTC. It encodes CASSLASAPQETQYF.

This clonotype was seen ten or more times. The chain carries TRBV12-3 or TRBV12-4 and TRBJ2-1; no clear D. V lost 2 bases, J lost 8 bases, and 16 bases lay in between. The CDR3 extends over 15 amino acids. The CDR3 sequence is CASSLRAPDGDEQFF. The DNA for the CDR3 is TGTGCCAGCAGTTTACGGGCCCCGGACGGAGATGAGCAGTTCTTC.

This clonotype was found a few times. The chain has TRBV6-5 and TRBJ1-5; 9 bases agree with TRBD1. The CDR3 runs to 19 residues. V trimming: 4 bases; J trimming: 1 base; junction bases outside the gene matches: 14. Germline CDR1 is MNHEY and CDR2 is SVGAGI. This CDR3 reads CASSSRPRGTGWSNQPQHF. In nucleotides, the CDR3 is TGTGCCAGCAGTTCCAGGCCGAGAGGGACAGGGTGGAGCAATCAGCCCCAGCATTTT.

The CDR3 sequence is CASGLAQETQYF. DNA for the CDR3: TGTGCCAGCGGACTAGCGCAAGAGACCCAGTACTTC. V and J are TRBV6-2 or TRBV6-3 and TRBJ2-5; 9 nucleotides align to TRBD2. The CDR3 is made up of 12 amino acids. The germline V gene encodes CDR1 MNHEY and CDR2 SVGEGT. J lost 2 bases, V lost 8 bases, and 0 bases had no gene match.

This clonotype was counted many times. The V call is TRBV12-3 or TRBV12-4, the J call TRBJ1-2; D gene ambiguous. The germline V and J ends were trimmed by 5 bases and 9 bases, with 13 bases remaining between them. CDR3 length: 12 amino acids. The CDR3 bases are TGTGCCAGCAGTCCTACAGTCGACAGCTACACCTTC. Its translation: CASSPTVDSYTF.

This clonotype has only a few counts. V gene TRBV6-2 or TRBV6-3 combines with J gene TRBJ1-1, with D possibly matching TRBD1 (5 bases). Trimming stripped 0 bases from V and 0 bases from J, with 29 bases between. This CDR3 region has 22 residues. The germline gives CDR1 MNHEY, CDR2 SVGEGT. CDR3 region: CASSYSGLVPGQEDAMNTEAFF. As DNA, the CDR3 is TGTGCCAGCAGTTACTCTGGTCTCGTCCCGGGGCAGGAAGATGCCATGAACACTGAAGCTTTCTTT.

This clonotype has ten or more counts. The rearrangement links TRBV20-1 to TRBJ1-1, with D maybe TRBD1 (5 bases). The CDR3 loop spans 15 amino acids. Germline V gives CDR1 DFQATT, CDR2 SNEGSKA (reference sequence). Trimming removed 1 base from V and 3 bases from J, with 15 bases in between. The CDR3 loop is CSARAQARGDTEAFF. The CDR3 region has the DNA TGCAGTGCTAGAGCTCAAGCTAGGGGTGACACTGAAGCTTTCTTT.

This clonotype came up a few times. The CDR3 DNA sequence: TGTGCCAGCAGCCAAGACTTCAGGTGGGCAGATACGCAGTATTTT. It yields the protein CASSQDFRWADTQYF. The chain links TRBV14 to TRBJ2-3; D is undetermined. V was cut by 0 bases and J by 4 bases, with 11 bases left in between. In germline, CDR1 is SGHDN, CDR2 FVKESK. The CDR3 totals 15 residues. Variable domain in full (rest from reference TRBV14 and TRBJ2-3): EAGVTQFPSHSVIEKGQTVTLRCDPISGHDNLYWYRRVMGKEIKFLLHFVKESKQDESGMPNNRFLAERTGGTYSTLKVQPAELEDSGVYFCASSQDFRWADTQYFGPGTRLTVL.

This clonotype was counted only a few times. The chain links TRBV6-4 to TRBJ2-1, with TRBD2 identical over 10 bases. J lost 2 bases, V lost 8 bases, and 6 bases had no gene match. The length of the CDR3 is 15 residues. The germline CDR1 and CDR2 sequences are MRHNA and SNTAGT. The CDR3 DNA reads as TGTGCCAGCGCAATACTAGCGGGAACCTACAATGAGCAGTTCTTC. Translated: CASAILAGTYNEQFF.

This clonotype was found many times. V usage is TRBV7-9 and J usage is TRBJ2-7, with D possibly matching TRBD1 (6 bases). CDR3 length: 13 amino acids. V lost 0 bases, J lost 6 bases, and 9 bases lay in between. Germline loops: CDR1 SEHNR, CDR2 FQNEAQ (reference sequence). The CDR3 reads CASSLAGGGEQYF. The CDR3 DNA sequence: TGTGCCAGCAGCTTAGCAGGGGGTGGCGAGCAGTACTTC.

This clonotype occurred many times. This chain connects TRBV7-3 to TRBJ2-1; 9 bases are shared with TRBD2. The CDR3 runs to 15 residues. Germline trimming cut 5 bases from V and 3 bases from J; bases unmatched to any gene: 5. Per germline, CDR1 SGHTA and CDR2 FQGTGA. The CDR3 loop is CASSPGTSYYNEQFF. CDR3 DNA: TGTGCCAGCAGCCCAGGGACTAGCTACTACAATGAGCAGTTCTTC.

This clonotype was counted between two and nine times. V and J are TRBV6-2 or TRBV6-3 and TRBJ2-2, with 12 bases fitting TRBD2. The CDR3 runs to 20 residues. Losses at the gene ends were 8 bases for V and 6 bases for J; bases not matched to a gene: 22. CDR1 and CDR2 from the germline V gene are MNHEY and SVGEGT. The CDR3 nucleotides read TGTGCCAGCGCCCGTCCTGGACTAGCGGGGCGGACCGGGGATCCCGGGGAGCTGTTTTTT. Translation: CASARPGLAGRTGDPGELFF.

This clonotype was seen many times. The chain combines TRBV2 with TRBJ2-3; D is unclear. V was pared by 4 bases and J by 0 bases, with 5 bases between. The CDR3 loop spans 13 amino acids. Germline CDR1 SNHLY, CDR2 FYNNEI. This chain's CDR3 is CASSGWSTDTQYF. CDR3 nucleotides: TGTGCCAGCAGTGGGTGGAGCACAGATACGCAGTATTTT.